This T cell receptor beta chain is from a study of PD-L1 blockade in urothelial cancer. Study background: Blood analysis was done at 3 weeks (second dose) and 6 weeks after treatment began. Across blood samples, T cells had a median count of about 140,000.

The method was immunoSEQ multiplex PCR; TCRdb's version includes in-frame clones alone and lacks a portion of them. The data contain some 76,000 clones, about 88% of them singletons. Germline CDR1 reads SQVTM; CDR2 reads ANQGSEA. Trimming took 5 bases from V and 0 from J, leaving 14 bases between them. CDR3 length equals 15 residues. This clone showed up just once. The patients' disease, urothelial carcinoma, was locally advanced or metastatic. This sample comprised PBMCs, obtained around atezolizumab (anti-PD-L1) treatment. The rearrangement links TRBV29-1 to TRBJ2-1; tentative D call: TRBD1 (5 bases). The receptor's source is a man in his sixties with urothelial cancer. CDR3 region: CSVPGQGGSYNEQFF. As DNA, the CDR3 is TGCAGCGTTCCAGGGCAGGGTGGCTCCTACAATGAGCAGTTCTTC.